Listed here are 17 T cell receptor beta chains from one sample, sequenced in a study of blood T cell repertoires in COVID-19. The protocol was immunoSEQ multiplex PCR, while the TCRdb copy is restricted to in-frame clones and leaves out a portion. The table has approximately 290,000 clones, 75% to 90% seen once. Sequenced: PBMCs or T cells enriched from blood (not recorded which). The source is a young woman who had recovered from COVID-19.

This clone was found once. The rearrangement uses TRBV3-1 (or the pseudogene TRBV3-2) and TRBJ2-1, with 9 positions matching TRBD1. V shed 2 bases and J 0 bases; nucleotides not matched to a gene: 11. This CDR3 is 19 amino acids long. Germline CDR1 reads LGHDT; CDR2 reads YNNKEL (reference sequence). The CDR3 sequence: CASSQPIGKTGGSYNEQFF. For the CDR3, the DNA is TGTGCCAGCAGCCAACCAATCGGAAAGACAGGGGGCTCCTACAATGAGCAGTTCTTC.

This rearrangement joins TRBV19 to TRBJ1-1, with D tentatively TRBD1 (6 bases). V lost 3 bases, J lost 4 bases, and 15 bases lay in between. This CDR3 is 15 amino acids long. From germline, CDR1 is LNHDA and CDR2 SQIVND (reference sequence). The DNA of the CDR3 is TGTGCCAGTAGTATGGACCCCAGGGGAGTCACTGAAGCTTTCTTT. It yields the protein CASSMDPRGVTEAFF.

J is TRBJ1-2 and V is TRBV10-1; D might be TRBD1 (6 bases). Trimming removed 8 bases from V and 4 bases from J, with 17 bases in between. This CDR3 is 14 amino acids long. Germline CDR1 and CDR2: WNHNN and SYGVQD (reference sequence). The CDR3 nucleotides read TGCGCCAGCCCCCGGACAGAAACATTCTATGGCTACACCTTC. Its protein is CASPRTETFYGYTF.

The chain links TRBV5-8 to TRBJ2-7, with D possibly matching TRBD2 (5 bases). Looked up from germline, CDR1 is SGHTS and CDR2 is YDEGEE. This CDR3 region has 13 residues. V was pared by 1 base and J by 2 bases, with 7 bases between. The CDR3: CASSLSGAYEQYF. The CDR3 DNA reads as TGTGCCAGCAGCTTGTCCGGGGCCTACGAGCAGTACTTC.

The V call is TRBV10-2, the J call TRBJ2-5; no clear D gene. V gave up 5 bases and J gave up 3 bases, with 10 bases separating them. This CDR3 region has 13 residues. Germline V CDR1 and CDR2: WSHSY, SAAADI. The CDR3 DNA follows: TGCGCCAGCAGTCCCAACCGGGAAGAGACCCAGTACTTC. Translated: CASSPNREETQYF.

This chain connects TRBV5-4 to TRBJ2-1, with a possible D match to TRBD2 (5 bases). The CDR3 spans 15 residues. V lost 4 bases and J 0 bases, leaving 11 bases between the germline ends. Germline V gives CDR1 SGHNT, CDR2 YYREEE (reference sequence). The CDR3 is CASSHSVRSYNEQFF. The CDR3 bases are TGTGCCAGCAGCCATAGCGTCCGCTCCTACAATGAGCAGTTCTTC.

This chain links TRBV6-6 with TRBJ1-1; D unresolved. Germline values: CDR1 MNHNY, CDR2 SVGAGI (reference sequence). Trimming shortened V by 5 bases and J by 11 bases, and 12 bases separated the two germline ends. CDR3 length: 11 amino acids. The chain's CDR3 is CASSTGPGAFF. CDR3 nucleotides: TGTGCCAGCAGTACCGGCCCGGGGGCTTTCTTT.

A few counts support this clone. The J gene is TRBJ2-2, the V gene TRBV3-1 (or the pseudogene TRBV3-2); the match to TRBD1 covers 8 bases. The CDR3 length is 17 residues. J lost 7 bases, V lost 3 bases, and 13 bases had no gene match. Germline CDR1 LGHDT, CDR2 YNNKEL (reference sequence). CDR3 residues: CASSQDRTGRKIGELFF. The CDR3 DNA follows: TGTGCCAGCAGCCAGGATAGGACAGGGCGAAAAATCGGGGAGCTGTTTTTT.

This clone has more than one count but fewer than ten. The rearrangement joins TRBV10-1 to TRBJ2-7, with TRBD1 matching 9 bases. This CDR3 contains 13 residues. Germline V gives CDR1 WNHNN, CDR2 SYGVQD (reference sequence). After removal of 10 bases from V and 2 bases from J, the junction contained 6 bases not matched to a gene. The CDR3 region is CATTGGLAYEQYF. The CDR3 bases are TGCGCCACCACAGGGGGCCTGGCCTACGAGCAGTACTTC.

The J gene is TRBJ1-2, the V gene TRBV5-5, with a tentative D call TRBD1 (5 bases). CDR3 length: 13 residues. V was shortened by 0 bases and J by 5 bases, with 8 bases between the two germline ends. CDR1 SGHKS and CDR2 YYEKEE come from the germline V gene (reference sequence). CDR3 DNA sequence: TGTGCCAGCAGCTTGGCGGGGGAGTATGGCTACACCTTC. As protein: CASSLAGEYGYTF.

The chain carries TRBV12-3 or TRBV12-4 and TRBJ2-2; D is ambiguous. The ends were cut back, 6 bases at V and 5 bases at J, with 10 bases in the middle. The CDR3 is made up of 13 amino acids. The CDR3: CASRILWTGELFF. CDR3 in DNA: TGTGCCAGCAGAATACTGTGGACCGGGGAGCTGTTTTTT.

The chain links TRBV7-8 to TRBJ2-5, with 8 bases that match TRBD1. Germline V gives CDR1 SGHVS, CDR2 FQNEAQ. CDR3 length: 14 amino acids. Trimming at V came to 4 bases and at J to 4 bases, leaving 5 bases not matched to a gene. CDR3 protein: CASSYNRGSETQYF. The CDR3 DNA is TGTGCCAGCAGCTACAACAGGGGGTCAGAGACCCAGTACTTC.

The CDR3 DNA sequence: TGTGCCAGCAGCTTAAATCTAGCGGTGGGGGAGCAGTTCTTC. Translated: CASSLNLAVGEQFF. The chain employs TRBV7-3 and TRBJ2-1, with 7 bases lining up with TRBD2. V dropped 1 base and J dropped 10; count of bases not matched to a gene: 7. CDR3 length: 14 amino acids. Germline loops: CDR1 SGHTA, CDR2 FQGTGA.

The rearrangement joins TRBV28 to TRBJ1-5; no clear D. This CDR3 has 17 residues. V dropped 5 bases and J dropped 6 bases, with 23 bases sitting between them. Germline lookup yields CDR1 MDHEN and CDR2 SYDVKM. The CDR3 DNA reads TGTGCCAGCAGTCCCAATCCCACGCCCGGGGAGGGTCAGCCCCAGCATTTT. Amino acid sequence: CASSPNPTPGEGQPQHF.

Turning to this clone: The junction and the germline gene differ at one end; a read error may be behind it. The V call is TRBV14, the J call TRBJ1-1; D possibly corresponds to TRBD1 (5 bases). Germline-derived CDR1 and CDR2 are SGHDN and FVKESK. CDR3 length: 17 residues. The DNA of the CDR3 is TGTGTCAGCAGCCAAGAGGGGCAGACGTCGGTTCACACTGAAGCTTTCTTT. Encoded protein: CVSSQEGQTSVHTEAFF.

This clone was detected ten times or more. The chain joins TRBV14 to TRBJ1-1; the D gene is possibly TRBD1 (5 bases). Germline values: CDR1 SGHDN, CDR2 FVKESK. Trimming shortened V by 3 bases and J by 7 bases, and 15 bases separated the two germline ends. The CDR3 loop spans 14 amino acids. The CDR3 DNA is TGTGCCAGCAGCCACCCTGGACACGATCTTGAAGCTTTCTTT. The encoded protein is CASSHPGHDLEAFF.

The chain links TRBV24-1 to TRBJ2-2, with TRBD2 matching 8 bases. Germline CDR1 is KGHDR and CDR2 is SFDVKD. The CDR3 length is 15 residues. The V and J ends lost 5 bases and 9 bases, in that order; junction bases with no gene match: 10. The CDR3 spells CATSAGTSHFRELFF. CDR3 bases: TGTGCCACCAGTGCCGGGACTAGTCATTTCAGGGAGCTGTTTTTT.